These 18 T cell receptor beta chains came from one sample sequenced in a study of cytomegalovirus exposure and HLA in healthy donors. PCR primers comprised 60 Vbeta and 13 Jbeta primers. The assay was immunoSEQ multiplex PCR, and TCRdb's table has in-frame clones only and misses some. Of roughly 200,000 clones in the sample, around 83% were seen once. The sequencing input was PBMCs. The receptors derive from a man aged 35-49 years in good health and CMV-seropositive.

The chain has TRBV5-6 and TRBJ2-5; a possible D gene is TRBD2 (6 bases). Per the germline V gene, CDR1 is SGHDT and CDR2 is YYEEEE. This CDR3 has 15 amino acids. V gave up 3 bases and J gave up 1 base, with 13 bases separating them. CDR3 nucleotides: TGTGCCAGCAGCTCCCCGGGGGAGGCCCAAGAGACCCAGTACTTC. Its protein is CASSSPGEAQETQYF.

J is TRBJ2-1 and V is TRBV7-8, with D unresolved. The CDR3 consists of 15 residues. The germline V gene encodes CDR1 SGHVS and CDR2 FQNEAQ. Trimming shortened V by 1 base and J by 0 bases, and 7 bases separated the two germline ends. CDR3 bases: TGTGCCAGCAGCTTAGAATGGAGCTCCTACAATGAGCAGTTCTTC. Translated, it gives CASSLEWSSYNEQFF.

The chain has TRBV27 and TRBJ2-7, with 9 nucleotides matching TRBD1. The CDR3 is 15 residues long. CDR1 and CDR2 from the germline V gene are MNHEY and SMNVEV (reference sequence). V shed 4 bases, J shed 4 bases, and the junction held 8 bases outside the gene matches. The CDR3 nucleotides are TGTGCCAGCAGTTCACCGGGACAGGGAGCTTACGAGCAGTACTTC. Encoded protein: CASSSPGQGAYEQYF.

The rearrangement links TRBV11-2 to TRBJ2-7, with D possibly matching TRBD1 (6 bases). Looked up from germline, CDR1 is SGHAT and CDR2 is FQNNGV. The V gene lost 1 base and the J gene lost 6 bases, with 13 bases spanning the gap. CDR3 length: 14 amino acids. The CDR3 sequence: CASSLGLGAGEQYF. The CDR3 nucleotides read TGTGCCAGCAGCTTAGGGTTGGGGGCCGGCGAGCAGTACTTC.

This chain links TRBV7-2 with TRBJ2-7; tentative D call: TRBD2 (6 bases). Germline V gene lookup returns CDR1 SGHTA and CDR2 FQGNSA. The CDR3 is 14 residues long. V was pared by 4 bases and J by 0 bases, with 10 bases between. CDR3 DNA sequence: TGTGCCAGCAGCTGGCGGGATCACTCCTACGAGCAGTACTTC. It is translated as CASSWRDHSYEQYF.

The J gene is TRBJ2-7, the V gene TRBV11-2, with D possibly matching TRBD2 (6 bases). This CDR3 contains 14 residues. The germline V and J ends were trimmed by 1 base and 6 bases, with 13 bases remaining between them. Germline values: CDR1 SGHAT, CDR2 FQNNGV. Here the CDR3 DNA reads TGTGCCAGCAGCTTAGCACCGACTAGTGGCGAGCAGTACTTC. It codes for CASSLAPTSGEQYF.

This sequence joins TRBV5-6 and TRBJ1-2; the match to TRBD1 covers 10 bases. Unmatched junction bases numbered 3, after V lost 4 bases and J lost 0 bases. The CDR3 loop spans 15 amino acids. From germline, CDR1 is SGHDT and CDR2 YYEEEE. The CDR3 region has the DNA TGTGCCAGCAGCCCCGGGACAGGGGCTAACTATGGCTACACCTTC. Encoded protein: CASSPGTGANYGYTF.

This clone occurred a few times. The chain couples TRBV6-1 to TRBJ1-6; D might be TRBD1 (5 bases). The CDR3 runs to 14 residues. Germline CDR1 is MNHNS and CDR2 is SASEGT. The V end was cut by 4 bases, the J end by 10 bases, with 14 bases between. The CDR3 protein is CASSVGTGDSPLHF. DNA for the CDR3: TGTGCCAGCAGTGTCGGGACGGGGGACTCACCCCTCCACTTT.

The V gene is TRBV6-8, the J gene TRBJ2-3; 9 bases match TRBD2. The germline gives CDR1 MNHGY, CDR2 SAAAGT. The CDR3 is 20 residues long. J gave up 5 bases and V 0 bases, and 18 bases lay outside the gene matches. The CDR3: CASSYSKGAGGPMDGDTQYF. In nucleotides, the CDR3 is TGTGCCAGCAGTTACTCGAAGGGGGCGGGAGGGCCGATGGATGGAGATACGCAGTATTTT.

The gene calls are TRBV14 and TRBJ2-7, with TRBD2 matching 9 bases. The CDR3 sequence is 15 residues long. Trimming removed 2 bases from V and 6 bases from J; junction bases left unmatched: 8. Germline lookup yields CDR1 SGHDN and CDR2 FVKESK. The DNA for the CDR3 is TGTGCCAGCAGCCAAATAGCGGGAGCTGGATCCGAGCAGTACTTC. This codes for CASSQIAGAGSEQYF. The full variable domain, with the rest looked up from reference TRBV14 and TRBJ2-7, is EAGVTQFPSHSVIEKGQTVTLRCDPISGHDNLYWYRRVMGKEIKFLLHFVKESKQDESGMPNNRFLAERTGGTYSTLKVQPAELEDSGVYFCASSQIAGAGSEQYFGPGTRLTVT.

The sample holds one count of this clone. The J gene is TRBJ2-5, the V gene TRBV5-1; tentatively, D is TRBD1 (6 bases). The CDR3 loop spans 16 amino acids. Trimming left V 2 bases short and J 2 bases short, with 16 bases between. Germline CDR1 reads SGHRS; CDR2 reads YFSETQ. This CDR3 reads CASSLFSRGTQETQYF. The CDR3 coding sequence is TGCGCCAGCAGCTTATTCAGCAGGGGCACACAAGAGACCCAGTACTTC. The complete variable domain, with remaining parts taken from reference TRBV5-1 and TRBJ2-5, reads KAGVTQTPRYLIKTRGQQVTLSCSPISGHRSVSWYQQTPGQGLQFLFEYFSETQRNKGNFPGRFSGRQFSNSRSEMNVSTLELGDSALYLCASSLFSRGTQETQYFGPGTRLLVL.

Remarks on this clone: The junction does not match germline at one end; this may be a read error. V usage is TRBV9 and J usage is TRBJ1-2; no clear D. CDR1 SGDLS and CDR2 YYNGEE come from the germline V gene. This CDR3 region has 13 residues. CDR3 DNA sequence: TGTGCCAGCAGCCCACTTCCCAACTATGGCCACACCTTC. Translating it yields CASSPLPNYGHTF.

The J gene is TRBJ2-4, the V gene TRBV29-1, with D unresolved. Germline V gives CDR1 SQVTM, CDR2 ANQGSEA. This CDR3 is built from 12 residues. V was trimmed by 7 bases and J by 0 bases, leaving 7 bases between them. In DNA form, the CDR3 reads TGCAGCGCCCTTTTAGCCAAAAACATTCAGTACTTC. Translation: CSALLAKNIQYF.

The V gene is TRBV6-5, the J gene TRBJ2-1; perhaps TRBD2 as D (5 bases). The germline V gene encodes CDR1 MNHEY and CDR2 SVGAGI. V lost 2 bases, J lost 3 bases, and 11 bases lay in between. CDR3 length: 15 amino acids. CDR3 sequence (DNA): TGTGCCAGCAGTTACGACTACCAAGACTACAATGAGCAGTTCTTC. Translation: CASSYDYQDYNEQFF.

The chain links TRBV7-8 to TRBJ1-4; D ambiguous. V lost 5 bases and J lost 4, with 14 bases in between. CDR3 length: 15 residues. Germline CDR1 is SGHVS and CDR2 is FQNEAQ. CDR3 sequence: CASSAWLEGNEKLFF. In nucleotides, the CDR3 is TGTGCCAGCAGCGCCTGGTTGGAGGGTAATGAAAAACTGTTTTTT.

The genes are TRBV5-8 and TRBJ1-1, with D perhaps TRBD1 (5 bases). With 4 bases removed from V and 6 bases from J, the gap between germline ends came to 16 bases. The CDR3 is made up of 14 amino acids. In germline, CDR1 is SGHTS, CDR2 YDEGEE. Written as DNA, the CDR3 is TGTGCCAGCAGCCCGGGGGGGATCAGAGCTGAAGCTTTCTTT. Encoded protein: CASSPGGIRAEAFF. Based on the CDR3 plus reference TRBV5-8 and TRBJ1-1, the full variable domain is EAGVTQSPTHLIKTRGQQATLRCSPISGHTSVYWYQQALGLGLQFLLWYDEGEERNRGNFPPRFSGRQFPNYSSELNVNALELEDSALYLCASSPGGIRAEAFFGQGTRLTVV.

This chain connects TRBV6-5 to TRBJ2-2; no clear D gene. The CDR3 extends over 15 amino acids. Germline V lookup: CDR1 MNHEY, CDR2 SVGAGI. The V end lost 0 bases, the J end lost 6 bases, and 11 bases lay between the germline ends. In DNA form, the CDR3 reads TGTGCCAGCAGTTACTCCCTCCAGGTAGCCGGGGAGCTGTTTTTT. As protein: CASSYSLQVAGELFF.

The chain is built from TRBV5-1 and TRBJ2-6; TRBD2 might be the D (7 bases). The germline gives CDR1 SGHRS, CDR2 YFSETQ. Deletions cut 5 bases from V and 0 bases from J, with 21 bases between. This CDR3 spans 19 amino acids. Here the CDR3 reads CASSSAKGGVSSGANVLTF. In DNA form, the CDR3 reads TGCGCCAGCAGTTCCGCTAAGGGGGGGGTTAGCTCTGGGGCCAACGTCCTGACTTTC.